This T cell receptor (beta chain) emerged from a study of regulatory T cells in long-lasting Graves disease. The TCR beta library used iRepertoire HTBI primers with Arm-PCR amplification of CDR3. TCRdb recomputed calls from the multiplex PCR reads with MiXCR, one row per CDR3 protein. The sample includes 620,000 or so distinct CDR3 sequences, less than 20% of them seen just once. Study-wide results and caveats: Favored usage of TRBV28, TRBJ1-2 and TRBJ2-5 was recorded in persistent disease.

As to time point: newly diagnosed GD, antithyroid drugs for less than 3 months. PBMC-extracted RNA yielded the TCR library. A blood draw put about 9 milliliters of peripheral blood into EDTA tubes. Trimming took 3 bases from V and 1 from J; bases not matched to a gene: 7. Germline loops: CDR1 GTSNPN, CDR2 SVGIG (reference sequence). CDR3 size: 15 residues. In this sample, this clonotype turned up many times. Its antigen is unidentified. These data are also associated with another study on T cells in Graves' hyperthyroidism and ophthalmopathy. From that paper: A patient was excluded if there was uncontrolled infection, other autoimmune disease, pregnancy or lactation. Clinical symptoms, serum thyroxine, TRAb, thyroid ultrasound and orbital computed tomography established diagnosis.

This material consisted of peripheral blood mononuclear cells (PBMCs), taken at new diagnosis, from a patient treated with antithyroid drugs. This TCR was sampled from a woman aged 30 to 39 with Graves disease. The gene calls are TRBV30 and TRBJ1-1; 8 bases agree with TRBD1. CDR3 nucleotides: TGTGCCTGGAGACCCCGGGACAGGAGGAACACTGAAGCTTTCTTT. Translating gives CAWRPRDRRNTEAFF.